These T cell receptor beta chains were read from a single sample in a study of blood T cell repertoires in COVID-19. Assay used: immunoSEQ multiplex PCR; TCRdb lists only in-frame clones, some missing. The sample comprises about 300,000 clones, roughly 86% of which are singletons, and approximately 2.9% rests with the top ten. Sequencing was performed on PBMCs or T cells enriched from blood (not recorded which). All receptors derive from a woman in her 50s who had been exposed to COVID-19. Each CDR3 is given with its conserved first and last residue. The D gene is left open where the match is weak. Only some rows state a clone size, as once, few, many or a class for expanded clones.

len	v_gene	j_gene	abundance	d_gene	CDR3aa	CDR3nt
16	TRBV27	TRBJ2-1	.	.	CASSLSGQASYNEQFF	TGTGCCAGCAGTTTATCAGGACAAGCCAGTTACAATGAGCAGTTCTTC
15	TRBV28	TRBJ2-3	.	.	CASSFGRGFTDTQYF	TGTGCCAGCAGTTTCGGCAGGGGATTTACAGATACGCAGTATTTT
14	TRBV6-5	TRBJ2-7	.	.	CASSARYDSYEQYF	TGTGCCAGCAGCGCCCGCTATGACTCCTACGAGCAGTACTTC
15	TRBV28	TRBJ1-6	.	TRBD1	CASRDPGQGFPPLHF	TGTGCCAGCAGAGACCCGGGACAGGGTTTTCCACCCCTCCACTTT
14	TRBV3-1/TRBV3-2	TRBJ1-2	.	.	CASSQDVSNYGYTF	TGTGCCAGCAGCCAAGATGTAAGCAACTATGGCTACACCTTC
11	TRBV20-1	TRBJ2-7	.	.	CSARGTYEQYF	TGCAGTGCTAGAGGAACTTACGAGCAGTACTTC
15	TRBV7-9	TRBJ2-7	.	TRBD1	CASSLVGTGFYEQYF	TGTGCCAGCAGCTTAGTCGGGACAGGGTTCTACGAGCAGTACTTC
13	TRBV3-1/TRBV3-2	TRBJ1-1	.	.	CASSQDLEEAAFF	TGTGCCAGCAGCCAAGATCTTGAAGAGGCAGCTTTCTTT
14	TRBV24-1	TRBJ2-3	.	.	CATSEKQGSDTQYF	TGTGCCACCAGTGAAAAACAGGGATCCGATACGCAGTATTTT
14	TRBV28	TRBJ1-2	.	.	CASSLVAGNYGYTF	TGTGCCAGCAGTTTAGTGGCGGGGAACTATGGCTACACCTTC
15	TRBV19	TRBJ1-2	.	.	CASSRTAPGRDGYTF	TGTGCCAGTAGTAGGACAGCCCCTGGTCGTGATGGCTACACCTTC
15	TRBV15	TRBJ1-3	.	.	CATSRGENSGNTIYF	TGTGCCACCAGCAGAGGAGAAAACTCTGGAAACACCATATATTTT
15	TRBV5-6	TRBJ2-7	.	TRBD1	CASSERDRPTYEQYF	TGTGCCAGCAGCGAAAGGGACAGGCCGACCTACGAGCAGTACTTC
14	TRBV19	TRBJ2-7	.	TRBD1	CASSTGQNHYEQYF	TGTGCCAGTAGTACGGGACAGAACCACTACGAGCAGTACTTC
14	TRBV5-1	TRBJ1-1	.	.	CASRPTGTNTEAFF	TGCGCCAGCAGGCCGACAGGAACTAACACTGAAGCTTTCTTT
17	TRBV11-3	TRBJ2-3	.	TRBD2	CASSLRSGGAGADTQYF	TGTGCCAGCAGCTTGCGGAGCGGGGGGGCCGGGGCAGATACGCAGTATTTT
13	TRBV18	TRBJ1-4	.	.	CASSTGLSEKLFF	TGTGCCAGCTCTACAGGTTTAAGTGAAAAACTGTTTTTT
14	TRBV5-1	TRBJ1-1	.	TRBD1	CASSLMTGVNEAFF	TGCGCCAGCAGCTTAATGACAGGGGTGAATGAAGCTTTCTTT
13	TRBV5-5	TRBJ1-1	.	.	CASSFQGSTEAFF	TGTGCCAGCAGCTTTCAGGGAAGCACTGAAGCTTTCTTT
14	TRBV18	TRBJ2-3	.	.	CASSPLPSADTQYF	TGTGCCAGCTCACCACTGCCTAGTGCAGACACGCAGTATTTT
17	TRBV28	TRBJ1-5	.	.	CASSFYSSSNSNQPQHF	TGTGCCAGCAGTTTTTACTCGAGCTCCAATAGCAATCAGCCCCAGCATTTT
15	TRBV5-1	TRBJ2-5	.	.	CASSLAPSRQETQYF	TGCGCCAGCAGCTTGGCCCCTAGTAGGCAAGAGACCCAGTACTTC
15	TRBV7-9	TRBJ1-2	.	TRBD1	CASSLDRGLDYGYTF	TGTGCCAGCAGCTTGGACAGGGGATTAGACTATGGCTACACCTTC
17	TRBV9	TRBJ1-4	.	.	CASSVGRGQRANEKLFF	TGTGCCAGCAGCGTAGGTAGGGGCCAACGGGCTAATGAAAAACTGTTTTTT
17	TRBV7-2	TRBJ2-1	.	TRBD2	CASSLRTRSGGANEQFF	TGTGCCAGCAGCTTACGGACCCGCAGCGGGGGGGCCAATGAGCAGTTCTTC
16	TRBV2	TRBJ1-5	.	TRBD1	CASSSGQGIDNQPQHF	TGTGCCAGCAGTTCAGGACAGGGGATTGACAATCAGCCCCAGCATTTT
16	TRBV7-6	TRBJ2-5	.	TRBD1	CASSAGTGGIQETQYF	TGTGCCAGCAGCGCAGGGACAGGGGGGATACAAGAGACCCAGTACTTC
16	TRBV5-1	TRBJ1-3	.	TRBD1	CASSLAGTGSGNTIYF	TGCGCCAGCAGCTTAGCCGGGACAGGGTCTGGAAACACCATATATTTT
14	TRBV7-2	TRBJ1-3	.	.	CASRTVFPGNTIYF	TGTGCCAGCAGAACAGTATTTCCTGGAAACACCATATATTTT
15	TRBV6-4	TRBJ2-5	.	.	CASRLLTGIQETQYF	TGTGCCAGCAGACTACTGACAGGAATCCAAGAGACCCAGTACTTC
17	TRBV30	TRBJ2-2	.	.	CAWSGPPARANTGELFF	TGTGCCTGGAGTGGGCCCCCCGCCAGGGCGAACACCGGGGAGCTGTTTTTT
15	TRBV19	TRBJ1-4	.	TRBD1	CASSKRQGGNEKLFF	TGTGCCAGTAGTAAGCGGCAGGGGGGTAATGAAAAACTGTTTTTT
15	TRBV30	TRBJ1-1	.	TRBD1	CACARGRGSNTEAFF	TGTGCCTGCGCCAGGGGGCGCGGATCGAACACTGAAGCTTTCTTT
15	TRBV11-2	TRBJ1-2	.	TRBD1	CASSIGNPGGSGYTF	TGTGCCAGCAGCATAGGAAACCCAGGGGGCAGTGGCTACACCTTC
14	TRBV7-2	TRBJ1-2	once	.	CASSLSWEFYGYTF	TGTGCCAGCAGCTTATCTTGGGAGTTCTATGGCTACACCTTC
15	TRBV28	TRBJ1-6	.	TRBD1	CASSSRGAWNSPLHF	TGTGCCAGCAGCTCCAGGGGGGCTTGGAATTCACCCCTCCACTTT
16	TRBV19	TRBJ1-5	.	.	CASSIIAGNSNQPQHF	TGTGCCAGTAGTATCATCGCAGGGAATAGCAATCAGCCCCAGCATTTT
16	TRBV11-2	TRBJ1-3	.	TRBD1	CASSKGQGDSGNTIYF	TGTGCCAGCAGCAAGGGACAGGGAGACTCTGGAAACACCATATATTTT
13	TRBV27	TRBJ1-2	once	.	CASSPTGAYGYTF	TGTGCCAGCAGTCCGACAGGAGCCTATGGCTACACCTTC
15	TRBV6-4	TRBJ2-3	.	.	CASRQGRSVADTQYF	TGTGCCAGCAGACAGGGTCGGTCGGTAGCAGATACGCAGTATTTT
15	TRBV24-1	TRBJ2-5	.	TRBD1	CATRAGQGARGTQYF	TGTGCCACCAGAGCGGGACAGGGGGCGCGGGGGACCCAGTACTTC
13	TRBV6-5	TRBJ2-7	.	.	CASSSITRGEQYF	TGTGCCAGCAGTTCAATAACGAGGGGGGAGCAGTACTTC
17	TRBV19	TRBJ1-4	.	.	CASSIFDSRAANEKLFF	TGTGCCAGTAGTATATTTGACAGCCGGGCGGCTAATGAAAAACTGTTTTTT
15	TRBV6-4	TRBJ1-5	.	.	CASSDRAGDFAPQHF	TGTGCCAGCAGTGACCGAGCGGGGGATTTCGCGCCCCAGCATTTT
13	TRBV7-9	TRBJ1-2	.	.	CASSLPVNYGYTF	TGTGCCAGCAGCTTACCTGTCAACTATGGCTACACCTTC